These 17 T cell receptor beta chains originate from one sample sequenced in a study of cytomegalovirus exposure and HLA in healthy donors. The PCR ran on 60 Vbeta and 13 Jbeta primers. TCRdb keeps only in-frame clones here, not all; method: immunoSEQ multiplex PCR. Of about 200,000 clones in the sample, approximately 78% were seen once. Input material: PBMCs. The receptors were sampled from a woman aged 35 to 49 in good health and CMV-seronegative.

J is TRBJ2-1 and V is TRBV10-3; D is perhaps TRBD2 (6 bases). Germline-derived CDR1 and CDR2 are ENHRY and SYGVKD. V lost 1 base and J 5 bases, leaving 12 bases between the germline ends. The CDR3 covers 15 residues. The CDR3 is CAISEWGGMNNEQFF. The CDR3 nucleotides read TGTGCCATCAGTGAGTGGGGCGGGATGAACAATGAGCAGTTCTTC.

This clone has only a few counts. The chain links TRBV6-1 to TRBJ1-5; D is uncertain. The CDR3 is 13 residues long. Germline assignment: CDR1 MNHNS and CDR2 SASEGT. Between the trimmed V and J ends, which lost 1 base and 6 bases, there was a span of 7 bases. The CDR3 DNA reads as TGTGCCAGCAGTGAAGGGTCGGGTCAGCCCCAGCATTTT. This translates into CASSEGSGQPQHF.

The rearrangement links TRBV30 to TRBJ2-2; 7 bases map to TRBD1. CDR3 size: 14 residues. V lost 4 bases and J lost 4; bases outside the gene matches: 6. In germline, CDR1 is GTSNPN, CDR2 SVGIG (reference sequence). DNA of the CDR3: TGTGCCTGGACCGGGACAGACTCCACCGGGGAGCTGTTTTTT. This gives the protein CAWTGTDSTGELFF.

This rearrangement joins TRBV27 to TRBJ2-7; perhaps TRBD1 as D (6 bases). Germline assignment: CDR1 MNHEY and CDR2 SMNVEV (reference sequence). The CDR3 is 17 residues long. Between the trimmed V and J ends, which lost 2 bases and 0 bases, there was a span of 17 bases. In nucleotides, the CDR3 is TGTGCCAGCAGTTTAAAATTGACAGGCGCGATCTCCTACGAGCAGTACTTC. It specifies CASSLKLTGAISYEQYF.

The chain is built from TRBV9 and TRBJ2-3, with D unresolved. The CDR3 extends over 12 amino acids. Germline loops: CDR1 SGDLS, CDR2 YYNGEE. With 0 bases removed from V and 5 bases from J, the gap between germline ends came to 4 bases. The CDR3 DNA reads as TGTGCCAGCAGCGTAGCTTTAGATACGCAGTATTTT. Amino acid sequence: CASSVALDTQYF.

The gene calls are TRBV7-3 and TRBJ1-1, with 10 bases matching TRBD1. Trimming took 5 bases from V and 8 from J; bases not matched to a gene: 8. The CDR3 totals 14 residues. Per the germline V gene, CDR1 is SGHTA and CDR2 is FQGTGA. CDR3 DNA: TGTGCCAGCAGCCGAGACAGGGGGCGAGGGGAAGCTTTCTTT. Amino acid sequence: CASSRDRGRGEAFF. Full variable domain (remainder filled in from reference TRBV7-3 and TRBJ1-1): GAGVSQTPSNKVTEKGKYVELRCDPISGHTALYWYRQSLGQGPEFLIYFQGTGAADDSGLPNDRFFAVRPEGSVSTLKIQRTERGDSAVYLCASSRDRGRGEAFFGQGTRLTVV.

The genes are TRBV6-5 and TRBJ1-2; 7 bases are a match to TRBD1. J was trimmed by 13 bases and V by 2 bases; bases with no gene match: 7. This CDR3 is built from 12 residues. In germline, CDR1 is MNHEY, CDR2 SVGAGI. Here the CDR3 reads CASSYEGRDSTF. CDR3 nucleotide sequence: TGTGCCAGCAGTTACGAGGGTCGGGACAGCACCTTC.

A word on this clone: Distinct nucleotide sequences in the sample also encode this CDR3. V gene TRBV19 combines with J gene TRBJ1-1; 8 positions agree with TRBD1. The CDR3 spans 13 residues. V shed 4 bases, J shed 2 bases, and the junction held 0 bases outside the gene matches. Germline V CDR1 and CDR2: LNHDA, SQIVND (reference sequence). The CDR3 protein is CASSTGGNTEAFF. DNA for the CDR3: TGTGCCAGTAGTACAGGGGGCAACACTGAAGCTTTCTTT.

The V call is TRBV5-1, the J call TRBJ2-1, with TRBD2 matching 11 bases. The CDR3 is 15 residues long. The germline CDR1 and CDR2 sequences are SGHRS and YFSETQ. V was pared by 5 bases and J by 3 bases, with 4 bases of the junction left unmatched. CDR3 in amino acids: CASSKGLAVYNEQFF. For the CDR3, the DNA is TGCGCCAGCAGTAAGGGACTAGCGGTCTACAATGAGCAGTTCTTC.

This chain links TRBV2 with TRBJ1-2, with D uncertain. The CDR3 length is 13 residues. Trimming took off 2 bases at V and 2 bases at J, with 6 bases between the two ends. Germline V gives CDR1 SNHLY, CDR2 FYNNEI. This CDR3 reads CASSEYSNYGYTF. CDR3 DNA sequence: TGTGCCAGCAGTGAATACAGCAACTATGGCTACACCTTC. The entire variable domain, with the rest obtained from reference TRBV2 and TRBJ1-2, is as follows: EPEVTQTPSHQVTQMGQEVILRCVPISNHLYFYWYRQILGQKVEFLVSFYNNEISEKSEIFDDQFSVERPDGSNFTLKIRSTKLEDSAMYFCASSEYSNYGYTFGSGTRLTVV.

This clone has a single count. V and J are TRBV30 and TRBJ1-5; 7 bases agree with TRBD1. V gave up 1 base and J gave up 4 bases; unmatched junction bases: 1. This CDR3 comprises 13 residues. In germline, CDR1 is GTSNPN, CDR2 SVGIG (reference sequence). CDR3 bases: TGTGCCTGGAGTGACAGGGGTAATCAGCCCCAGCATTTT. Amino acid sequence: CAWSDRGNQPQHF.

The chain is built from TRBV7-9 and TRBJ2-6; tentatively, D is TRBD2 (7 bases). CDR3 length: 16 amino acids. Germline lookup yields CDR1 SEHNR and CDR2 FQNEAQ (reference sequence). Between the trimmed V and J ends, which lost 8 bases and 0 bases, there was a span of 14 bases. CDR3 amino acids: CASALRGGSGANVLTF. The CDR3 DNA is TGTGCCAGCGCCCTTAGGGGGGGCTCTGGGGCCAACGTCCTGACTTTC.

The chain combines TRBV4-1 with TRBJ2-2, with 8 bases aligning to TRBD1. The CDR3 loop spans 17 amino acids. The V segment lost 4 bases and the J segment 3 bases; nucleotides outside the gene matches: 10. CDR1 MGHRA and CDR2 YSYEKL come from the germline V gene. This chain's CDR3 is CASSPYGRGRDTGELFF. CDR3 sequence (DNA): TGCGCCAGCAGCCCTTACGGCAGGGGGCGCGACACCGGGGAGCTGTTTTTT.

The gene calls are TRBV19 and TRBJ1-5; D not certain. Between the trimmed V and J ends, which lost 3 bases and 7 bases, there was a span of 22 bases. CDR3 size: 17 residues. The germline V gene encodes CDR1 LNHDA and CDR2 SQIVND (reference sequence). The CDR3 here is CASSMRLITFLRQPQHF. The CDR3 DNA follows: TGTGCCAGTAGTATGAGGTTAATAACCTTCCTCAGACAGCCCCAGCATTTT.

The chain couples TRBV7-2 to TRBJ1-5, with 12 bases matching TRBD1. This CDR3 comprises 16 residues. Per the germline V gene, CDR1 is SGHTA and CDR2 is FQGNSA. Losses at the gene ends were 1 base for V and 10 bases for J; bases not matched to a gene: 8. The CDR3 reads CASSLGGQGAAPPQHF. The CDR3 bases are TGTGCCAGCAGCTTAGGGGGACAGGGGGCCGCTCCTCCCCAGCATTTT.

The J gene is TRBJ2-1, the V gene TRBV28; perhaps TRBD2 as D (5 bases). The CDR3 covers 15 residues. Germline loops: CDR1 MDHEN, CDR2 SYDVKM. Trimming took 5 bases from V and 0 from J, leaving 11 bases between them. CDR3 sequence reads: CASSPWESSYNEQFF. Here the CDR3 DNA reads TGTGCCAGCAGTCCCTGGGAGAGCTCCTACAATGAGCAGTTCTTC.

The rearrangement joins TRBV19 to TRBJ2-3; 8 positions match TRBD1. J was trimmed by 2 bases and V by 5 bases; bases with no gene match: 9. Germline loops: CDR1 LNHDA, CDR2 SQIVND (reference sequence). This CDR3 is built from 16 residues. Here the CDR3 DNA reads TGTGCCAGTAGTCCCCGGGACAGGACCCCCACAGATACGCAGTATTTT. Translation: CASSPRDRTPTDTQYF.